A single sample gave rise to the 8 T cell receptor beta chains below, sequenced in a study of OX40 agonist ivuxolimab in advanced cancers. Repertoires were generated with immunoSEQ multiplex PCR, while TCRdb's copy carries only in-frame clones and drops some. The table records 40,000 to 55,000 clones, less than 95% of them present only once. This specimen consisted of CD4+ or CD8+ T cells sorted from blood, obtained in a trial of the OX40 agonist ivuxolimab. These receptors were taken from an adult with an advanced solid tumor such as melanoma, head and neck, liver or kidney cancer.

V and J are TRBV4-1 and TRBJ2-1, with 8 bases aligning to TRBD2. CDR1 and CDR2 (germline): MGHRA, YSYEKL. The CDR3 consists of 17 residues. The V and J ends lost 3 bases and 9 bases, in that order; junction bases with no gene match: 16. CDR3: CASSQGLGSFWFGEQFF. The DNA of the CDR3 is TGCGCCAGCAGCCAGGGACTAGGGTCGTTTTGGTTTGGTGAGCAGTTCTTC.

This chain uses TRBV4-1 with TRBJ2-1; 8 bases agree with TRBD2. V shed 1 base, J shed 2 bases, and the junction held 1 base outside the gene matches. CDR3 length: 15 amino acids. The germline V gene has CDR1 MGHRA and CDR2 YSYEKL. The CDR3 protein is CASSQVAGTYNEQFF. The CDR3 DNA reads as TGCGCCAGCAGCCAAGTAGCGGGGACCTACAATGAGCAGTTCTTC.

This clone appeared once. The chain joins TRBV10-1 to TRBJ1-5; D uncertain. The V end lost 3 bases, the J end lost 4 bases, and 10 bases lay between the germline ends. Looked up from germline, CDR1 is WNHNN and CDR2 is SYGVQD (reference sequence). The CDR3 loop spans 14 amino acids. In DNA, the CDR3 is TGCGCCAGCAGTGATGGTCAGACAAATCAGCCCCAGCATTTT. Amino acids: CASSDGQTNQPQHF.

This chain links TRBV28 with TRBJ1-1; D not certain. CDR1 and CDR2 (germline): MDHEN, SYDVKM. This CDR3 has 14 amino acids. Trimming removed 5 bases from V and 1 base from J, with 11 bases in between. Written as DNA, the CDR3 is TGTGCCAGCAGTCGTCACCGGGAGAACACTGAAGCTTTCTTT. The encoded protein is CASSRHRENTEAFF.

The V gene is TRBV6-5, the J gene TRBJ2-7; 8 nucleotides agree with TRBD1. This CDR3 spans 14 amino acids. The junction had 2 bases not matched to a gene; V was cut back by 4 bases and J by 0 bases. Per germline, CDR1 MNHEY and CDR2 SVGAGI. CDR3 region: CASSWGTGSYEQYF. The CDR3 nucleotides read TGTGCCAGCAGTTGGGGGACAGGCTCCTACGAGCAGTACTTC.

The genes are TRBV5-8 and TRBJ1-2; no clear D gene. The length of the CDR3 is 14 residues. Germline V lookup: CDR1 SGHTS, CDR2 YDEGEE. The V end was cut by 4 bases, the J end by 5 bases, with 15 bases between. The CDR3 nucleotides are TGTGCCAGCAGCCCTGGACCCACTCCGTATGGCTACACCTTC. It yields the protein CASSPGPTPYGYTF.

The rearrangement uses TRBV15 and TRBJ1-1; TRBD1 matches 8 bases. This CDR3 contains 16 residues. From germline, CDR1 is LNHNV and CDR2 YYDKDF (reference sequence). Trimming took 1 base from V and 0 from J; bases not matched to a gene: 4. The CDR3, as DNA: TGTGCCACCAGCAGAGGACAGGGGAATATGAACACTGAAGCTTTCTTT. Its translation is CATSRGQGNMNTEAFF.

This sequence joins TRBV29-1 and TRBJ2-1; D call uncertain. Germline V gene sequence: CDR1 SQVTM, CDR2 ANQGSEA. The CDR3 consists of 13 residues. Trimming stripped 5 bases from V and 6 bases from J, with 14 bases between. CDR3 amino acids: CSVQSADLNEQFF. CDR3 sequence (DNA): TGCAGCGTTCAGAGCGCGGACCTCAATGAGCAGTTCTTC.